This is a list of T cell receptor beta chains from one sample in a study of response to subunit inactivated influenza vaccine. Via MiXCR, TCRdb re-called the RT-PCR reads, giving one row per CDR3 protein. The data hold about 500,000 distinct CDR3 sequences, with approximately 15% observed a single time. The sequences come from CD4+ T cells sorted from PBMCs, collected about 23 months after vaccination. These receptors were obtained from a man between 50 and 69 years old who received an inactivated influenza vaccine. CDR3s include the opening cysteine and the closing phenylalanine or tryptophan. Fields, in order: CDR3 protein, CDR3 DNA, clone size, J gene, D gene, V gene. The D gene is left open where the match is weak. A row's size may be missing; if present it is once, few, many or a size class.

CATSRASGYADTQYF TGTGCCACCAGCAGGGCTTCTGGGTACGCAGATACGCAGTATTTT many TRBJ2-3 . TRBV15
CASSQVSQGTGANVLTF TGTGCCAGCAGCCAAGTGTCCCAGGGAACTGGGGCCAACGTCCTGACTTTC . TRBJ2-6 . TRBV4-2
CASREGGRTNEKLFF TGTGCCAGCAGAGAGGGGGGCAGAACTAATGAAAAACTGTTTTTT few TRBJ1-4 . TRBV2
CASKTGTSGSEQYF TGTGCCAGCAAGACCGGGACTAGCGGATCCGAGCAGTACTTC few TRBJ2-7 . TRBV21-1
CASSYSLSNEQFF TGTGCCAGCAGTTATAGTCTTAGCAATGAGCAGTTCTTC . TRBJ2-1 . TRBV6-2/TRBV6-3
CASRGFSYNEQFF TGTGCCAGCAGGGGATTCTCCTACAATGAGCAGTTCTTC . TRBJ2-1 . TRBV6-1
CASSSRESQKLFF TGTGCCAGCAGCTCCCGGGAGAGCCAAAAACTGTTTTTT few TRBJ1-4 . TRBV5-5
CSARTGEYEQFF TGCAGCGCCAGGACAGGCGAGTATGAGCAGTTCTTC many TRBJ2-1 TRBD1 TRBV29-1
CASSARDRAATEAFF TGTGCCAGCAGTGCCCGGGACAGGGCGGCGACTGAAGCTTTCTTT many TRBJ1-1 TRBD1 TRBV28
CASSQVGQSLTGELFF TGCGCCAGCAGCCAAGTCGGGCAGAGTTTGACCGGGGAGCTGTTTTTT many TRBJ2-2 . TRBV4-3
CSAAYNSPLHF TGCAGTGCCGCTTACAATTCACCCCTCCACTTT many TRBJ1-6 . TRBV20-1
CASSGTLHTGELFF TGTGCCAGCAGCGGGACACTGCACACCGGGGAGCTGTTTTTT few TRBJ2-2 . TRBV5-6
CASSLRVGRRHLYNEQFF TGTGCCAGCAGCTTGCGAGTCGGCAGGAGACACCTCTACAATGAGCAGTTCTTC few TRBJ2-1 . TRBV5-6
CASSLAGYGNTIYF TGCGCCAGCAGCTTGGCTGGGTACGGAAACACCATATATTTT many TRBJ1-3 . TRBV5-1
CASNSNTEAFF TGTGCCAGCAATAGTAACACTGAAGCTTTCTTT once TRBJ1-1 . TRBV6-2/TRBV6-3
CASSTGLAAFF TGTGCCAGCAGTACAGGACTAGCTGCGTTCTTC . TRBJ2-1 TRBD2 TRBV28
CASMTIPNTGELFF TGTGCCAGCATGACAATTCCGAACACCGGGGAGCTGTTTTTT . TRBJ2-2 . TRBV5-4
CASSPRQVSYEQYF TGTGCCAGCAGCCCTAGACAAGTATCCTACGAGCAGTACTTC . TRBJ2-7 . TRBV7-2
CATSVFNEQFF TGTGCCACCAGCGTTTTCAATGAGCAGTTCTTC . TRBJ2-1 . TRBV24-1
CAWSGQALGEAFF TGTGCCTGGAGCGGACAGGCCCTAGGTGAAGCTTTCTTT . TRBJ1-1 TRBD1 TRBV30
CASSPGRLREQYF TGTGCCAGCAGCCCCGGGAGATTGAGGGAGCAGTACTTC few TRBJ2-7 . TRBV7-2
CASSFGGVGANVLTF TGTGCCAGCAGTTTTGGGGGGGTTGGGGCCAACGTCCTGACTTTC . TRBJ2-6 TRBD2 TRBV12-3/TRBV12-4
CASSTQGLNEKLFF TGTGCCAGCAGCACACAGGGGCTTAATGAAAAACTGTTTTTT . TRBJ1-4 TRBD1 TRBV7-6
CASSLGLAGASDTQYF TGTGCCAGCAGCTTAGGACTAGCGGGGGCGTCAGATACGCAGTATTTT . TRBJ2-3 TRBD2 TRBV7-2
CASSQDTSGNEQFF TGTGCCAGCAGCCAAGATACTAGCGGCAATGAGCAGTTCTTC few TRBJ2-1 TRBD2 TRBV4-2
CASSLVWGSDYGYTF TGCGCCAGCAGCTTGGTCTGGGGTTCGGACTATGGCTACACCTTC few TRBJ1-2 . TRBV5-1
CATSSIEQYF TGTGCCACTTCGAGCATCGAGCAGTACTTC few TRBJ2-7 . TRBV24-1
CASSPLQGSYNEQFF TGTGCCAGCAGCCCCCTACAGGGATCCTACAATGAGCAGTTCTTC . TRBJ2-1 . TRBV9
CASSTRDTRGNIQYF TGTGCCAGCAGTACCCGGGACACACGGGGGAACATTCAGTACTTC . TRBJ2-4 . TRBV12-3/TRBV12-4
CSASTLAERLSSYEQYF TGCAGTGCTAGTACCCTAGCGGAAAGATTAAGCTCCTACGAGCAGTACTTC . TRBJ2-7 TRBD2 TRBV20-1
CASSAIGGELFF TGTGCCAGCAGCGCCATAGGGGGGGAGCTGTTTTTT . TRBJ2-2 . TRBV11-2
CASSEVKPNTGELFF TGTGCCAGCAGTGAGGTAAAACCGAACACCGGGGAGCTGTTTTTT many TRBJ2-2 . TRBV2
CAPRSDRVDQETQYF TGTGCCCCCAGATCGGACAGGGTAGATCAAGAGACCCAGTACTTC . TRBJ2-5 TRBD1 TRBV19
CASSSRPETQYF TGTGCCAGCAGCTCCAGGCCAGAGACCCAGTACTTC . TRBJ2-5 . TRBV5-6
CASSKDSNTEAFF TGTGCCAGCAGCAAGGACAGCAACACAGAAGCTTTCTTT . TRBJ1-1 . TRBV7-2
CASSLAPGLGEKLFF TGTGCCAGCAGCTTGGCCCCAGGGTTGGGTGAAAAACTGTTTTTT . TRBJ1-4 . TRBV5-6
CASRTRGTVAGELFF TGTGCCAGCAGGACCCGAGGGACGGTAGCCGGGGAGCTGTTTTTT . TRBJ2-2 . TRBV2
CASQDSNTGELFF TGCGCCAGCCAGGACAGCAACACCGGGGAGCTGTTTTTT few TRBJ2-2 . TRBV4-1
CASGLVLGEGPDTQYF TGTGCTAGTGGTTTGGTACTGGGGGAGGGACCAGATACGCAGTATTTT few TRBJ2-3 TRBD2 TRBV12-5
CASGRGVGNSPLHF TGTGCCAGCGGACGGGGGGTGGGGAATTCACCCCTCCACTTT . TRBJ1-6 . TRBV12-3/TRBV12-4
CSARELQGATEAFF TGCAGTGCTAGAGAACTACAGGGAGCCACTGAAGCTTTCTTT . TRBJ1-1 . TRBV20-1
CATSREQGVGTQYF TGTGCCACCAGCAGAGAACAGGGGGTGGGGACCCAGTACTTC few TRBJ2-5 TRBD1 TRBV15
CASSIQASGTYNEQFF TGTGCCAGTAGTATCCAAGCTAGCGGGACCTACAATGAGCAGTTCTTC once TRBJ2-1 TRBD2 TRBV19
CSVESLLDNYGYTF TGCAGCGTTGAATCACTTCTCGATAACTATGGCTACACCTTC many TRBJ1-2 . TRBV29-1
CATSGPLTSGGESMSSYNEQFF TGTGCCACCAGTGGCCCCTTAACTAGCGGGGGGGAGTCTATGAGCTCCTACAATGAGCAGTTCTTC many TRBJ2-1 TRBD2 TRBV24-1